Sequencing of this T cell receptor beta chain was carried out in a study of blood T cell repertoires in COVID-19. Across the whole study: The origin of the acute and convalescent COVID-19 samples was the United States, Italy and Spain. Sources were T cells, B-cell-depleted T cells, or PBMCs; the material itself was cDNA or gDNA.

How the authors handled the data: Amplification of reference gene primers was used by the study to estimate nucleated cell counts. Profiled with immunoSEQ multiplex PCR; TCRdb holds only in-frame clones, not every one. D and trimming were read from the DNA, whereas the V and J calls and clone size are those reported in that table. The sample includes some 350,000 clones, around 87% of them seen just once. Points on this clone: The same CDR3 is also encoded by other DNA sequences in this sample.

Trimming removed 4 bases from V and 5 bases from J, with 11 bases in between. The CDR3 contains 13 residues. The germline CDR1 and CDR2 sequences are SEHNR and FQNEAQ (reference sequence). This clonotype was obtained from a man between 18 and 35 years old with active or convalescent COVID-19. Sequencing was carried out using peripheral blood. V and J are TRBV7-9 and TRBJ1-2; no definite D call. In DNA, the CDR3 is TGTGCCAGCAGCTCCGGACTCAATTATGGCTACACCTTC. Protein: CASSSGLNYGYTF. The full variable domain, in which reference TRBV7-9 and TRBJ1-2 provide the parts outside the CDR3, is DTGVSQNPRHKITKRGQNVTFRCDPISEHNRLYWYRQTLGQGPEFLTYFQNEAQLEKSRLLSDRFSAERPKGSFSTLEIQRTEQGDSAMYLCASSSGLNYGYTFGSGTRLTVV.